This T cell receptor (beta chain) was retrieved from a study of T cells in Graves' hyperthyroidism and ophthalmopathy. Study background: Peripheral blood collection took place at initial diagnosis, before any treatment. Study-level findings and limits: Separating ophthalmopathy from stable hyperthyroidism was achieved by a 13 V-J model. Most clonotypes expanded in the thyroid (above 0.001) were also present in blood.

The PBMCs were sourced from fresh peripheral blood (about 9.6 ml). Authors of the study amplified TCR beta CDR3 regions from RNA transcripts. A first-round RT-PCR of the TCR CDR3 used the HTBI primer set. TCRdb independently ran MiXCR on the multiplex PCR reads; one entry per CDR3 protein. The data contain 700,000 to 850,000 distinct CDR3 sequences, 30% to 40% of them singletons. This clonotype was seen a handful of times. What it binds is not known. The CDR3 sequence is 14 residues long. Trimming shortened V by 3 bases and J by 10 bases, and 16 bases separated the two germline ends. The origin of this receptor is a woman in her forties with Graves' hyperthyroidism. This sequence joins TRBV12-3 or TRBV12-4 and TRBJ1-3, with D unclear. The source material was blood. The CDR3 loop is CASSFRVFKSTIYF. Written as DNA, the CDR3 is TGTGCCAGCAGTTTCCGGGTCTTTAAAAGTACCATATATTTT.